The 32 T cell receptor beta chains presented below share a single source sample, sequenced in a study of shared clonotypes between healthy human individuals. Repertoires were generated with immunoSEQ multiplex PCR, while TCRdb's copy carries only in-frame clones and drops some. Of 2.3 million or so clones listed, 90% to 95% are singletons. Sequencing was carried out using naive CD4+ T cells from PBMCs. Subset in this sample: CD45RA+ positively selected. These receptors were obtained from a man younger than 35 in good health. Some clones in this sample may be carry-over from other donors' samples.

The rearrangement joins TRBV9 to TRBJ2-3; either TRBD1 or TRBD2 may supply D (6 bases each). Trimming pared 0 bases from V and 1 base from J, leaving 15 bases between. The CDR3 is made up of 17 amino acids. Germline CDR1 and CDR2: SGDLS and YYNGEE. CDR3 coding DNA: TGTGCCAGCAGCGTAGGTCGGGGGCTGCATGGCACAGATACGCAGTATTTT. Translating it yields CASSVGRGLHGTDTQYF. The whole variable domain, filled in from reference TRBV9 and TRBJ2-3, reads DSGVTQTPKHLITATGQRVTLRCSPRSGDLSVYWYQQSLDQGLQFLIQYYNGEERAKGNILERFSAQQFPDLHSELNLSSLELGDSALYFCASSVGRGLHGTDTQYFGPGTRLTVL.

A word on this clone: This specimen includes other DNA sequences encoding the same CDR3. V and J are TRBV7-9 and TRBJ1-1, with D perhaps TRBD1 (6 bases). The CDR3 runs 14 residues. CDR1 SEHNR and CDR2 FQNEAQ come from the germline V gene (reference sequence). V lost 5 bases and J lost 0, with 10 bases in between. The CDR3 DNA follows: TGTGCCAGCAGCCCCCGGACAGTGAACACTGAAGCTTTCTTT. The encoded protein is CASSPRTVNTEAFF.

The chain has TRBV30 and TRBJ1-1, with TRBD1 as a possible D gene (5 bases). This CDR3 comprises 12 residues. Trimming took 5 bases from V and 5 from J, leaving 12 bases between them. Germline V gene lookup returns CDR1 GTSNPN and CDR2 SVGIG (reference sequence). The CDR3 reads CAWHGGWTEAFF. The CDR3 DNA is TGTGCCTGGCACGGGGGTTGGACTGAAGCTTTCTTT.

This clone was observed a few times. J is TRBJ1-5 and V is TRBV30; maybe TRBD1 (5 bases). V was clipped by 2 bases and J by 9 bases, with 11 bases between them. CDR3 size: 12 residues. Germline CDR1 and CDR2: GTSNPN and SVGIG (reference sequence). CDR3 protein: CAWSLRVGPQHF. As DNA, the CDR3 is TGTGCCTGGAGTCTCAGGGTCGGGCCCCAGCATTTT.

DNA for the CDR3: TGTGCCAGCAGCGTAGAGGGGGCCCAGTACGCTCATACGCAGTATTTT. Encoded protein: CASSVEGAQYAHTQYF. The V call is TRBV9, the J call TRBJ2-3; 7 bases are shared with TRBD1. The V gene's germline CDR1 is SGDLS and CDR2 YYNGEE. The CDR3 is 16 residues long. After removal of 0 bases from V and 7 bases from J, the junction contained 11 bases not matched to a gene. Drawing the rest from reference TRBV9 and TRBJ2-3, the complete variable domain is DSGVTQTPKHLITATGQRVTLRCSPRSGDLSVYWYQQSLDQGLQFLIQYYNGEERAKGNILERFSAQQFPDLHSELNLSSLELGDSALYFCASSVEGAQYAHTQYFGPGTRLTVL.

The chain joins TRBV9 to TRBJ2-1; 10 bases match TRBD2. The CDR3 is 17 amino acids. Germline V gene lookup returns CDR1 SGDLS and CDR2 YYNGEE. V shed 3 bases and J 0 bases; nucleotides not matched to a gene: 6. The CDR3 region has the DNA TGTGCCAGCAGCGGGACTAGCGGTATTAGCTCCTACAATGAGCAGTTCTTC. Translating it yields CASSGTSGISSYNEQFF.

The V gene is TRBV7-6, the J gene TRBJ2-7; 11 bases fit TRBD2. Germline V gives CDR1 SGHVS, CDR2 FNYEAQ. This CDR3 contains 17 residues. The V and J ends lost 5 bases and 2 bases, in that order; junction bases with no gene match: 11. The CDR3 DNA follows: TGTGCCAGCAGCCAAGGGGCTAGCGGGAGGAAAACCTACGAGCAGTACTTC. Protein: CASSQGASGRKTYEQYF.

This chain links TRBV25-1 with TRBJ2-5; no reliable D call. The germline V and J ends were trimmed by 3 bases and 4 bases, with 9 bases remaining between them. Germline lookup yields CDR1 MGHDK and CDR2 SYGVNS. The CDR3 covers 13 residues. CDR3 nucleotide sequence: TGTGCCAGCAGTGACCCTAGGCTAGAGACCCAGTACTTC. Translation gives CASSDPRLETQYF.

This chain uses TRBV18 with TRBJ2-3; weak D call: TRBD2 (5 bases). The V gene's germline CDR1 is KGHSH and CDR2 LQKENI. Between the trimmed V and J ends, which lost 6 bases and 3 bases, there was a span of 19 bases. CDR3 length equals 16 residues. The DNA of the CDR3 is TGTGCCAGCTCGCCGATGGGTGGGAGCAAAACAGATACGCAGTATTTT. It yields the protein CASSPMGGSKTDTQYF.

The gene calls are TRBV5-1 and TRBJ2-5, with a weak D call TRBD1 (5 bases). CDR3 length: 16 amino acids. Germline CDR1 is SGHRS and CDR2 is YFSETQ. The ends were cut back, 0 bases at V and 2 bases at J, with 14 bases in the middle. For the CDR3, the DNA is TGCGCCAGCAGCTTGGGCCCCCCCAGGGCTCAAGAGACCCAGTACTTC. Its translation: CASSLGPPRAQETQYF.

The chain links TRBV5-5 to TRBJ2-2, with 7 positions matching TRBD1. V shed 6 bases and J 7 bases; nucleotides not matched to a gene: 9. The CDR3 is made up of 14 amino acids. Looked up from germline, CDR1 is SGHKS and CDR2 is YYEKEE (reference sequence). The CDR3 is CASTPRQGGGELFF. The DNA of the CDR3 is TGTGCCAGCACCCCTCGACAGGGCGGCGGGGAGCTGTTTTTT.

The V gene is TRBV18, the J gene TRBJ2-7, with a tentative D call TRBD1 (6 bases). Trimming removed 6 bases from V and 2 bases from J, with 23 bases in between. Germline CDR1 and CDR2: KGHSH and LQKENI. The CDR3 is 17 amino acids. The CDR3 DNA reads TGTGCCAGCTCCCCATACAGCTCCGGACAGCGTGCCTACGAGCAGTACTTC. Its protein product is CASSPYSSGQRAYEQYF.

V usage is TRBV27 and J usage is TRBJ2-6; weak D call: TRBD2 (6 bases). Germline loops: CDR1 MNHEY, CDR2 SMNVEV (reference sequence). CDR3 length: 18 residues. V lost 6 bases and J 1 base, leaving 19 bases between the germline ends. CDR3 in DNA: TGTGCCAGCAGGGCGGAGGGACGGAGGTCTTCTGGGGCCAACGTCCTGACTTTC. Translating gives CASRAEGRRSSGANVLTF.

The V and J genes are TRBV19 and TRBJ2-1; TRBD2 aligns across 10 bases. The length of the CDR3 is 14 residues. V gave up 8 bases and J gave up 2 bases; unmatched junction bases: 3. Per germline, CDR1 LNHDA and CDR2 SQIVND (reference sequence). CDR3 DNA sequence: TGTGCCAGTGGGGGACTAGCGACCTACAATGAGCAGTTCTTC. It codes for CASGGLATYNEQFF.

The V and J genes are TRBV11-1 and TRBJ2-3, with 8 nucleotides matching TRBD1. Trimming cost V 4 bases and J 8 bases; bases outside gene matches: 14. The CDR3 is 16 amino acids. Germline CDR1 and CDR2: SGHAT and FQDESV (reference sequence). The CDR3, as DNA: TGTGCCAGCAGCTCCCTGACAGGGGCCTCCCGTGGTACGCAGTATTTT. Protein sequence: CASSSLTGASRGTQYF.

This clone has a single count. The chain combines TRBV2 with TRBJ1-4; D unclear. Germline V gives CDR1 SNHLY, CDR2 FYNNEI. CDR3 length: 15 residues. V lost 2 bases to trimming and J lost 8 bases, with 15 bases between them. Here the CDR3 reads CASSEWAPLREKLFF. CDR3 nucleotide sequence: TGTGCCAGCAGTGAATGGGCACCCCTGAGAGAAAAACTGTTTTTT.

CDR3 nucleotide sequence: TGTGCCAGCAGTTTATCCCCTGGGGCAGGACAGGGAGATACGCAGTATTTT. Amino acids: CASSLSPGAGQGDTQYF. The chain uses TRBV28 and TRBJ2-3, with 8 bases that match TRBD1. The trim removed 1 base at V and 5 bases at J, leaving 11 bases unmatched. The CDR3 length is 17 residues. Germline CDR1 is MDHEN and CDR2 is SYDVKM. The full variable domain, rest sourced from reference TRBV28 and TRBJ2-3, is DVKVTQSSRYLVKRTGEKVFLECVQDMDHENMFWYRQDPGLGLRLIYFSYDVKMKEKGDIPEGYSVSREKKERFSLILESASTNQTSMYLCASSLSPGAGQGDTQYFGPGTRLTVL.

The chain joins TRBV2 to TRBJ1-5; D not resolved. This CDR3 comprises 14 residues. Between the trimmed V and J ends, which lost 4 bases and 2 bases, there was a span of 9 bases. CDR1 and CDR2 from the germline V gene are SNHLY and FYNNEI. The CDR3 DNA reads as TGTGCCAGCAGTGTGGAGGAGGGCAATCAGCCCCAGCATTTT. It encodes CASSVEEGNQPQHF.

This sequence joins TRBV7-4 and TRBJ1-5; D unclear. Germline loops: CDR1 SGHVT, CDR2 SQSDAQ. With 5 bases removed from V and 8 bases from J, the gap between germline ends came to 13 bases. The CDR3 covers 13 residues. The CDR3 loop is CASSPHLEEPQHF. The CDR3 region has the DNA TGTGCCAGCAGCCCCCATCTAGAGGAGCCCCAGCATTTT.

The genes are TRBV18 and TRBJ2-3, with D uncertain. V was shortened by 6 bases and J by 4 bases, with 14 bases between the two germline ends. The V gene's germline CDR1 is KGHSH and CDR2 LQKENI. This CDR3 has 14 amino acids. The CDR3 bases are TGTGCCAGCTCCCTCCTAACAGCGCCAGATACGCAGTATTTT. This translates into CASSLLTAPDTQYF. Complete variable domain (other parts from reference TRBV18 and TRBJ2-3): NAGVMQNPRHLVRRRGQEARLRCSPMKGHSHVYWYRQLPEEGLKFMVYLQKENIIDESGMPKERFSAEFPKEGPSILRIQQVVRGDSAAYFCASSLLTAPDTQYFGPGTRLTVL.

This chain uses TRBV10-3 with TRBJ2-7; 7 bases fit TRBD1. J lost 6 bases, V lost 3 bases, and 8 bases had no gene match. Germline V gene sequence: CDR1 ENHRY, CDR2 SYGVKD. The CDR3 has 14 residues. CDR3 residues: CAISESRGPGEQYF. DNA of the CDR3: TGTGCCATCAGTGAATCTAGGGGGCCTGGCGAGCAGTACTTC.

Points on this clone: The junction differs from germline at one of its ends, possibly a read error. The chain joins TRBV7-8 to TRBJ2-7; the match to TRBD2 covers 7 bases. Per germline, CDR1 SGHVS and CDR2 FQNEAQ. The CDR3 consists of 13 residues. The CDR3 spells CASSRQAGTIPIF. For the CDR3, the DNA is TGTGCCAGCAGTCGGCAGGCCGGGACTATTCCGATCTTC.

The chain joins TRBV7-3 to TRBJ2-5; 7 nucleotides agree with TRBD1. Germline V CDR1 and CDR2: SGHTA, FQGTGA. The CDR3 spans 15 residues. V was clipped by 2 bases and J by 2 bases; unmatched bases: 5. The CDR3 here is CASSLYGTEQETQYF. For the CDR3, the DNA is TGTGCCAGCAGCTTATACGGGACAGAACAAGAGACCCAGTACTTC.

The chain employs TRBV5-1 and TRBJ2-7; D possibly corresponds to TRBD1 (6 bases). Looked up from germline, CDR1 is SGHRS and CDR2 is YFSETQ. The CDR3 has 15 residues. The V end lost 6 bases, the J end lost 2 bases, and 18 bases lay between the germline ends. The CDR3, as DNA: TGCGCCAGCACACCCCAGGGGATGGGGACCTACGAGCAGTACTTC. Translated, it gives CASTPQGMGTYEQYF.

The DNA for the CDR3 is TGTGCCAGCAGTTATAGGCGGGGGAGCACAGATACGCAGTATTTT. This translates into CASSYRRGSTDTQYF. The chain joins TRBV6-5 to TRBJ2-3; 7 bases are a match to TRBD2. Trimming took 3 bases from V and 0 from J; bases not matched to a gene: 3. This CDR3 is 15 amino acids long. The germline V gene has CDR1 MNHEY and CDR2 SVGAGI.

The DNA for the CDR3 is TGCGCCAGCAGCTTGGGAGGTAGCGCACCCTACCAAGAGACCCAGTACTTC. This gives the protein CASSLGGSAPYQETQYF. The chain is built from TRBV5-1 and TRBJ2-5; D possibly corresponds to TRBD2 (5 bases). Germline V CDR1 and CDR2: SGHRS, YFSETQ. The CDR3 has 17 amino acids. V shed 0 bases and J shed 0 bases, with 15 bases lying between them. The whole variable domain, filled in from reference TRBV5-1 and TRBJ2-5, reads KAGVTQTPRYLIKTRGQQVTLSCSPISGHRSVSWYQQTPGQGLQFLFEYFSETQRNKGNFPGRFSGRQFSNSRSEMNVSTLELGDSALYLCASSLGGSAPYQETQYFGPGTRLLVL.

The CDR3 bases are TGCGCCAGCAGTGGGGGAGGGGGCGCTGGAAACACCATATATTTT. It encodes CASSGGGGAGNTIYF. The chain carries TRBV5-1 and TRBJ1-3; 7 nucleotides agree with TRBD1. The J segment lost 2 bases and the V segment lost 5 bases, leaving 7 bases of the junction unmatched. The CDR3 has 15 residues. In germline, CDR1 is SGHRS, CDR2 YFSETQ.

Written as DNA, the CDR3 is TGTGCCAGCAGCGCCCGACAGGGGAACTATGGCTACACCTTC. Its translation is CASSARQGNYGYTF. This sequence joins TRBV9 and TRBJ1-2, with 8 bases aligning to TRBD1. The CDR3 is made up of 14 amino acids. The germline CDR1 and CDR2 sequences are SGDLS and YYNGEE. The V and J ends lost 3 bases and 2 bases, in that order; junction bases with no gene match: 3.

The CDR3 reads CAIRGDRGSPDTQYF. In DNA form, the CDR3 reads TGTGCCATCCGCGGGGACAGGGGCTCCCCAGATACGCAGTATTTT. The chain is built from TRBV10-3 and TRBJ2-3, with TRBD1 matching 10 bases. This CDR3 region has 15 residues. V lost 8 bases, J lost 4 bases, and 9 bases stayed unmatched. Germline lookup yields CDR1 ENHRY and CDR2 SYGVKD.

The J gene is TRBJ2-3, the V gene TRBV5-1; TRBD2 matches 8 bases. This CDR3 has 16 amino acids. After removal of 0 bases from V and 6 bases from J, the junction contained 9 bases not matched to a gene. Looked up from germline, CDR1 is SGHRS and CDR2 is YFSETQ. CDR3 coding DNA: TGCGCCAGCAGCTTGGGGGTCGGGAGGGCCGGTGATACGCAGTATTTT. The encoded protein is CASSLGVGRAGDTQYF.

The chain combines TRBV29-1 with TRBJ2-3; TRBD2 agrees at 13 bases. The CDR3 loop spans 18 amino acids. The ends lost 4 bases at V and 4 bases at J; junction bases unmatched: 14. Germline V lookup: CDR1 SQVTM, CDR2 ANQGSEA. The CDR3 coding sequence is TGCAGCGTTGCCCCGACCGGGACTAGCGGGATATGGGCAGATACGCAGTATTTT. Its translation is CSVAPTGTSGIWADTQYF.

The chain joins TRBV27 to TRBJ2-2; 7 bases are shared with TRBD2. Germline V gene sequence: CDR1 MNHEY, CDR2 SMNVEV (reference sequence). The V gene end was trimmed by 3 bases and the J gene end by 4 bases; junction bases not matched to a gene: 8. This CDR3 has 16 residues. This CDR3 is CASSFTSVSPTGELFF. The CDR3 DNA sequence: TGTGCCAGCAGTTTCACTAGCGTGTCCCCCACCGGGGAGCTGTTTTTT.